This record looks at one T cell receptor beta chain sequence and its context. Antigen: not known. The sample comes from a study of CD8+ T cells in alopecia areata. The overall study: The duration of tofacitinib was 6 to 18 months, with 6 months off drug afterward. Study outcomes and limitations: Scalp data also include sequences from resident alphabeta T cells of normal skin. A large proportion of expanded lesional clones were detected persisting in scalp and blood during tofacitinib.

Treatment defined: oral pan-JAK inhibitor, 5-10 mg twice daily. Germline V CDR1 and CDR2: MNHEY, SMNVEV (reference sequence). The ends were cut back, 0 bases at V and 2 bases at J, with 3 bases in the middle. CDR3 length: 13 residues. RNA, once extracted, was reverse transcribed into cDNA for use as the sequencing template. Method: immunoSEQ multiplex PCR; TCRdb's copy keeps in-frame clones and lacks some. This table holds over 150,000 clones, about 55% found once. The sequence came from a human donor with alopecia areata. This sample comprised CD8+ T cells sorted from blood, obtained at week 24, from a patient treated with tofacitinib. The rearrangement uses TRBV27 and TRBJ2-3; no reliable D call. The CDR3 bases are TGTGCCAGCAGTTTATCGGCCACAGATACGCAGTATTTT. This gives the protein CASSLSATDTQYF.